This is a list of T cell receptor beta chains from one sample in a study of blood T cell repertoires in COVID-19. Assay: immunoSEQ multiplex PCR; the TCRdb copy retains only in-frame clones and omits some. The sample lists 350,000 to 400,000 clones, more than 70% occurring once. The sequenced material came from PBMCs or T cells enriched from blood (not recorded which). The receptor set was obtained from a man aged 35 to 55 in a cohort exposed to, infected with or recovered from COVID-19 (not recorded which). The CDR3 runs from the conserved cysteine through the conserved F or W. A D gene is named only where the DNA matches it firmly. Clone size is not always given. Where it is, it says once, few, many or a class for expanded clones.

>NA|TRBV2|TRBJ1-5|NA
CASSVGQLGQPQHF
TGTGCCAGCAGTGTAGGACAATTAGGTCAGCCCCAGCATTTT
>TRBD1|TRBV5-1|TRBJ2-2|once
CASLLGQGNTGELFF
TGCGCCAGCCTCCTTGGACAGGGGAACACCGGGGAGCTGTTTTTT
>TRBD2|TRBV7-8|TRBJ2-1|NA
CASSLVGGSKMTYNEQFF
TGTGCCAGCAGCTTAGTCGGCGGGAGTAAGATGACCTACAATGAGCAGTTCTTC
>TRBD2|TRBV2|TRBJ2-3|NA
CASRTGGRRDTQYF
TGTGCCAGCAGAACCGGCGGGAGGCGAGATACGCAGTATTTT
>TRBD2|TRBV9|TRBJ2-2|NA
CASTPSGRANTGELFF
TGTGCCAGCACCCCTAGCGGGAGGGCTAACACCGGGGAGCTGTTTTTT
>TRBD2|TRBV7-3|TRBJ2-2|NA
CASSFSGRGTGELFF
TGTGCCAGCAGCTTTAGCGGGAGGGGGACCGGGGAGCTGTTTTTT
>TRBD1|TRBV15|TRBJ1-6|NA
CATSRQGYNSPLHF
TGTGCCACCAGCCGACAGGGATATAATTCACCCCTCCACTTT
>TRBD2|TRBV9|TRBJ2-1|NA
CASSTWTSGYNEQFF
TGTGCCAGCAGCACTTGGACTAGCGGCTACAATGAGCAGTTCTTC
>TRBD1|TRBV18|TRBJ1-6|NA
CASSQIQGATRDSPLHF
TGTGCCAGCTCGCAAATACAGGGGGCGACCCGAGATTCACCCCTCCACTTT
>TRBD2|TRBV7-7|TRBJ2-1|NA
CASSWGTSGRNEQFF
TGTGCCAGCAGCTGGGGGACTAGCGGGAGGAATGAGCAGTTCTTC
>TRBD2|TRBV7-6|TRBJ2-1|NA
CASSLALAGVGNEQFF
TGTGCCAGCAGCTTAGCTCTAGCGGGAGTCGGGAATGAGCAGTTCTTC
>TRBD2|TRBV7-6|TRBJ2-2|NA
CASSLGLARTGELFF
TGTGCCAGCAGCCTGGGACTAGCTAGGACCGGGGAGCTGTTTTTT
>NA|TRBV15|TRBJ2-7|once
CATSREAGYGYEQYF
TGTGCCACCAGCAGAGAGGCAGGGTATGGGTACGAGCAGTACTTC
>NA|TRBV27|TRBJ2-7|NA
CAIGGPSYEQYF
TGTGCCATCGGGGGACCTTCCTACGAGCAGTACTTC
>TRBD1|TRBV7-2|TRBJ2-1|NA
CASSLGGTGNYNEQFF
TGTGCCAGCAGCTTAGGAGGGACAGGGAATTACAATGAGCAGTTCTTC
>TRBD1|TRBV7-3|TRBJ2-2|many
CASSQSTGGLTGELFF
TGTGCCAGCAGCCAATCGACAGGGGGCCTAACCGGGGAGCTGTTTTTT
>NA|TRBV28|TRBJ1-5|NA
CASRGPNQPQHF
TGTGCCAGCAGGGGCCCCAATCAGCCCCAGCATTTT